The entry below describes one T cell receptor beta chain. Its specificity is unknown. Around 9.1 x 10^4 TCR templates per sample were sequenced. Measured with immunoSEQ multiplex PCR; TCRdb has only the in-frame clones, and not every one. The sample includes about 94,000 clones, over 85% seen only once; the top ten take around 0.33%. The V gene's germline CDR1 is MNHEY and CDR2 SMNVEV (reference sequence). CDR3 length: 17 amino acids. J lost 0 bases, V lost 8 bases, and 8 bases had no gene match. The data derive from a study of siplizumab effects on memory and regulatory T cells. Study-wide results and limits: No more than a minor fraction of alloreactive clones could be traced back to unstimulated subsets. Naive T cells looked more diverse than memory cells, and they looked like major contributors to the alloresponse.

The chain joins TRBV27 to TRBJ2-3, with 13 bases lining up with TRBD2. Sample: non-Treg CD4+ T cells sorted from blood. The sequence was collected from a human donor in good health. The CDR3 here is CASETSGRPWSTDTQYF. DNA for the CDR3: TGTGCCAGCGAGACTAGCGGGAGGCCCTGGAGCACAGATACGCAGTATTTT.